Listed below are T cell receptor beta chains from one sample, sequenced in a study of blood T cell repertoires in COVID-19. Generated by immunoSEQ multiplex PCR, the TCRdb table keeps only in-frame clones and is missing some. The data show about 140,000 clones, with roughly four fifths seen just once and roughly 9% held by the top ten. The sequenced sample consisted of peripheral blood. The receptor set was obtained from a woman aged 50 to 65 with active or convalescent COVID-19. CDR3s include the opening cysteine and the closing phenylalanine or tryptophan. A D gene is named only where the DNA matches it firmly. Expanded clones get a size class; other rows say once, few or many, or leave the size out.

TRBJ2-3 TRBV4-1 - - CASSQEGTSTDTQYF TGCGCCAGCAGCCAAGAAGGGACTAGCACAGATACGCAGTATTTT
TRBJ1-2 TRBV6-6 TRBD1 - CASSGTGINYGYTF TGTGCCAGCTCCGGGACAGGGATTAACTATGGCTACACCTTC
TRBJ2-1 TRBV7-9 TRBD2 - CASSLSDGLAGWAYNEQFF TGTGCCAGCAGCTTAAGTGACGGACTAGCGGGGTGGGCCTACAATGAGCAGTTCTTC
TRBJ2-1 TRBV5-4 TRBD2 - CASRAGGVAYNEQFF TGTGCCAGCAGGGCGGGGGGTGTTGCTTACAATGAGCAGTTCTTC
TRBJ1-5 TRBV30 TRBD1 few CAWSGGWTGQNQPQHF TGTGCCTGGAGTGGGGGTTGGACAGGTCAGAATCAGCCCCAGCATTTT
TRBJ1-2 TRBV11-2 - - CASSSAGGGYTF TGTGCCAGCAGCTCCGCTGGGGGGGGCTACACCTTC
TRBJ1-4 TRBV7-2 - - CASSLRQTTNEKLFF TGTGCCAGCAGCCTCAGACAGACAACTAATGAAAAACTGTTTTTT
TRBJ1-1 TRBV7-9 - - CASSSQETVDNTEAFF TGTGCCAGCAGCTCCCAGGAGACAGTAGACAACACTGAAGCTTTCTTT
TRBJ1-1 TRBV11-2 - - CASSSGTGLREAFF TGTGCCAGCAGCTCCGGTACAGGGTTGCGCGAAGCTTTCTTT
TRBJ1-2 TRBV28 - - CASSPPTGFYGYTF TGTGCCAGCAGTCCGCCGACAGGATTTTATGGCTACACCTTC
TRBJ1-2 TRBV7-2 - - CASSSALRVNGYTF TGTGCCAGCAGCTCAGCCCTGAGGGTTAATGGCTACACCTTC
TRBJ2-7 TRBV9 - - CASSVGSGQGGSYEQYF TGTGCCAGCAGCGTAGGGTCAGGACAGGGAGGGTCCTACGAGCAGTACTTC
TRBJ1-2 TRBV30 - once CAWTRGVNYGYTF TGTGCCTGGACCCGGGGGGTAAACTATGGCTACACCTTC
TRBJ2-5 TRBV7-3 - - CASSLSPGVSETQYF TGTGCCAGCAGCTTATCCCCGGGAGTGAGTGAGACCCAGTACTTC
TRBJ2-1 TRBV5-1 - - CASSPTTLGNNEQFF TGCGCCAGCAGCCCGACCACACTAGGGAACAATGAGCAGTTCTTC
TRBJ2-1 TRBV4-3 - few CASSQDPGGREQFF TGCGCCAGCAGCCAAGATCCGGGTGGTAGGGAGCAGTTCTTC
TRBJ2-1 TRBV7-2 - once CASSLASGLRNEQFF TGTGCCAGCAGCTTAGCTTCAGGTTTAAGGAATGAGCAGTTCTTC
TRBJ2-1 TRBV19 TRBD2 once CASSEQLAGVNEQFF TGTGCCAGTAGTGAACAACTAGCGGGGGTCAATGAGCAGTTCTTC
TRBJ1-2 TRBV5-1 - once CASSAQQDRVYGYTF TGCGCCAGCAGCGCACAACAGGATAGAGTTTATGGCTACACCTTC
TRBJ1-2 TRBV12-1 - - CASSPLHFYGYTF TGTGCCAGCAGCCCACTCCATTTCTATGGCTACACCTTC
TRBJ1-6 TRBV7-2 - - CASSFNRDTLHF TGTGCCAGCAGCTTTAACCGGGACACCCTCCACTTT
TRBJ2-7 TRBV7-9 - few CASSREQYF TGTGCCAGCAGCCGGGAGCAGTACTTC
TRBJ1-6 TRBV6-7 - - CASSYSGANSPLHF TGTGCCAGCAGTTATTCAGGGGCCAATTCACCCCTCCACTTT
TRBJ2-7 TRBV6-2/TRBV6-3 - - CASSYSETALYEQYF TGTGCCAGCAGTTACTCAGAGACAGCTTTGTACGAGCAGTACTTC
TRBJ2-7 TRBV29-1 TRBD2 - CSVTGGSHEQYF TGCAGCGTAACGGGGGGGTCCCACGAGCAGTACTTC
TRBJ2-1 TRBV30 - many CAWSGAETYNEQFF TGTGCCTGGAGCGGAGCGGAGACCTACAATGAGCAGTTCTTC
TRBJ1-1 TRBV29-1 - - CSVEIQGNTEAFF TGCAGCGTTGAGATACAGGGGAACACTGAAGCTTTCTTT
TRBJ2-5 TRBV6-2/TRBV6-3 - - CASSWERALQETQYF TGTGCCAGCAGTTGGGAGCGGGCCTTACAAGAGACCCAGTACTTC
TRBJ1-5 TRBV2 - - CASSDNRGNQPQHF TGTGCCAGCAGTGATAATAGGGGAAATCAGCCCCAGCATTTT
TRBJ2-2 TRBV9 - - CASSVSGTGNTGELFF TGTGCCAGCAGCGTATCAGGTACAGGGAACACCGGGGAGCTGTTTTTT
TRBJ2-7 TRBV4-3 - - CASSQLAVSYEQYF TGCGCCAGCAGCCAACTTGCGGTCTCCTACGAGCAGTACTTC
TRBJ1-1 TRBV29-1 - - CSVESGVRTEAFF TGCAGCGTTGAATCGGGGGTGCGGACTGAAGCTTTCTTT
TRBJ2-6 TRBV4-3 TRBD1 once CASSQDRTGGTGANVLTF TGCGCCAGCAGCCAAGATAGGACAGGGGGTACGGGGGCCAACGTCCTGACTTTC
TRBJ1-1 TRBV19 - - CASSIGPRRGTNTEAFF TGTGCCAGTAGTATAGGCCCTCGGAGGGGAACGAACACTGAAGCTTTCTTT
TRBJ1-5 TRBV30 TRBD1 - CAWSRQGASNQPQHF TGTGCCTGGAGCAGACAGGGGGCCAGTAATCAGCCCCAGCATTTT
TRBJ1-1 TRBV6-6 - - CASSYSRVNTEAFF TGTGCCAGCAGTTACTCGAGGGTGAACACTGAAGCTTTCTTT
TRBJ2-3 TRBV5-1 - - CASSLEDRATDTQYF TGCGCCAGCAGCTTGGAAGACAGAGCCACAGATACGCAGTATTTT
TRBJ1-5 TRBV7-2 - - CASSPNPVQGNQPQHF TGTGCCAGCAGCCCCAACCCGGTACAGGGCAATCAGCCCCAGCATTTT